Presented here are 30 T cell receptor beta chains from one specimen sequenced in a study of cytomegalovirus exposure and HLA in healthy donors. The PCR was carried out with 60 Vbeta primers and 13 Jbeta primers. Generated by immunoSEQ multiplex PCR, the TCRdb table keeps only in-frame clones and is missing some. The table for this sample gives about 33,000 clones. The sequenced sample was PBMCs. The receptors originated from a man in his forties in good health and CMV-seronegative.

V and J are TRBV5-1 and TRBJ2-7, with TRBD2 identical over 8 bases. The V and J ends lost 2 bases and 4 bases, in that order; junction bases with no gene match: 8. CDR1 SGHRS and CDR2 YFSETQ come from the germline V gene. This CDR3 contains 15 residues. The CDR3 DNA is TGCGCCAGCAGCTTTGAAAGCGGGAGTAGATACGAGCAGTACTTC. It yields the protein CASSFESGSRYEQYF.

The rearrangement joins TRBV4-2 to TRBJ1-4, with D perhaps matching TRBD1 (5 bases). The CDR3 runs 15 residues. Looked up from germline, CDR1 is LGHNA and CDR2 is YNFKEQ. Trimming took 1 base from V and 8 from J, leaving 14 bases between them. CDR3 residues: CASSQGTQGNEKLFF. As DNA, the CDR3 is TGTGCCAGCAGCCAAGGAACCCAGGGTAACGAAAAACTGTTTTTT.

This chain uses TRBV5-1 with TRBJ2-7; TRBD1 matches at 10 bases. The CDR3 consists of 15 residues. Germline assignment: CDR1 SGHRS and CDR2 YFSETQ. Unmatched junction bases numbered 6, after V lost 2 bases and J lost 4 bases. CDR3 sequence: CASSFVTGGGYEQYF. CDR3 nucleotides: TGCGCCAGCAGCTTTGTGACAGGGGGCGGATACGAGCAGTACTTC.

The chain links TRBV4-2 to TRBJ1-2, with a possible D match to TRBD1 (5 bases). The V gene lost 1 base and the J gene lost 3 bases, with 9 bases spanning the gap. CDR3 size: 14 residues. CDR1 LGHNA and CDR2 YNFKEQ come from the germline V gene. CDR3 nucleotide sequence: TGTGCCAGCAGCCAAGTGGGGCAGGACTATGGCTACACCTTC. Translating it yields CASSQVGQDYGYTF.

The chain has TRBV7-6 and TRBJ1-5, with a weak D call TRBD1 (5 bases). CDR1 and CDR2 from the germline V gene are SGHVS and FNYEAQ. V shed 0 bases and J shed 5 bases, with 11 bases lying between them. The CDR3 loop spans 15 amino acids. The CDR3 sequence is CASSLAATAHQPQHF. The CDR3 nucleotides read TGTGCCAGCAGCTTAGCCGCGACAGCTCATCAGCCCCAGCATTTT. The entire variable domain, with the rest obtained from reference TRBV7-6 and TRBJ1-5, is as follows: GAGVSQSPRYKVTKRGQDVALRCDPISGHVSLYWYRQALGQGPEFLTYFNYEAQQDKSGLPNDRFSAERPEGSISTLTIQRTEQRDSAMYRCASSLAATAHQPQHFGDGTRLSIL.

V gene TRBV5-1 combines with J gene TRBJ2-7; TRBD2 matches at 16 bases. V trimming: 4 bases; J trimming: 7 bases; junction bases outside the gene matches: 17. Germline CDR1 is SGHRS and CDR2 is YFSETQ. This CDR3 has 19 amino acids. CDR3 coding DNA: TGCGCCAGCAGCACCGGGACTAGCGGGAGGGCTTCTACTGCGGGTGAGCAGTACTTC. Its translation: CASSTGTSGRASTAGEQYF.

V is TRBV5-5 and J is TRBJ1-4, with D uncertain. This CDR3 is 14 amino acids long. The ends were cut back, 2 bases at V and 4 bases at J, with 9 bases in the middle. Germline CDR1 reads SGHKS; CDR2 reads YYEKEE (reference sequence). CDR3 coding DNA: TGTGCCAGCAGCTTTAGTCAGGATAATGAAAAACTGTTTTTT. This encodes CASSFSQDNEKLFF.

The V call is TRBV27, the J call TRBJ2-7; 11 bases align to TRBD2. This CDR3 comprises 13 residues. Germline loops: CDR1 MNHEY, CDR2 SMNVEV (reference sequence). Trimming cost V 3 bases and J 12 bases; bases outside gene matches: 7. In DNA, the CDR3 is TGTGCCAGCAGTTTGGGACTAGCGGCCACCACGTACTTC. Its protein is CASSLGLAATTYF.

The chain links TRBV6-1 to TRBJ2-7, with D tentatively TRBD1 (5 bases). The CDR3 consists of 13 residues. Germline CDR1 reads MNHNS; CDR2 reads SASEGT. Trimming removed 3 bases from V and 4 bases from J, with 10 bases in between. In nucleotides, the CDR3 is TGTGCCAGCAGTGATTACCAGGGATACGAGCAGTACTTC. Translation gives CASSDYQGYEQYF.

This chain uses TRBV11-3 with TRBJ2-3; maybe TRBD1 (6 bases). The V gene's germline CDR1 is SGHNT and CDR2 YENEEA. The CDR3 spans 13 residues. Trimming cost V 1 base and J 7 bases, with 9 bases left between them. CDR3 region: CASSLAGANTQYF. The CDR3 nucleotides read TGTGCCAGCAGCTTAGCAGGGGCGAATACGCAGTATTTT. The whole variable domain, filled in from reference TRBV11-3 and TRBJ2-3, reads EAGVVQSPRYKIIEKKQPVAFWCNPISGHNTLYWYLQNLGQGPELLIRYENEEAVDDSQLPKDRFSAERLKGVDSTLKIQPAELGDSAVYLCASSLAGANTQYFGPGTRLTVL.

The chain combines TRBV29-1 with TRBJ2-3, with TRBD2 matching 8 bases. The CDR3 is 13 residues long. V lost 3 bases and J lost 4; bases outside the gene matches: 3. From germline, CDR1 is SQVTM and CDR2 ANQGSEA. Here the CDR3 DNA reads TGCAGCGTTGATCGGGAGGGGTCAGATACGCAGTATTTT. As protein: CSVDREGSDTQYF.

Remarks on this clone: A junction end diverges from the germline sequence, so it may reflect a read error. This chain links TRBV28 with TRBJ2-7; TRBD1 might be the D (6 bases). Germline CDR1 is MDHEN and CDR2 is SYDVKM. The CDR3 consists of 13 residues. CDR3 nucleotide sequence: TGTGCCAGCGGCCCCCCGGGACAACGGTGGCAGTCCTTC. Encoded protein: CASGPPGQRWQSF.

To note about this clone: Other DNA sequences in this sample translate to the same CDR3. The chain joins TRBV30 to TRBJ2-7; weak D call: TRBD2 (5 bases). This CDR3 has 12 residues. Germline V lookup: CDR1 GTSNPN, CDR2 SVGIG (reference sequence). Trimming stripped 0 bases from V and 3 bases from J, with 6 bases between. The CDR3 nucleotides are TGTGCCTGGAGTGTACGGGGCTACGAGCAGTACTTC. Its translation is CAWSVRGYEQYF.

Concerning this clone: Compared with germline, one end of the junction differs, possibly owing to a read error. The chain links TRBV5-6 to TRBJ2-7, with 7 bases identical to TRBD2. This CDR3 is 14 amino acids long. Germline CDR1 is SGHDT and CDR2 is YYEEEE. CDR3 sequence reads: CASTTASGAYGQYF. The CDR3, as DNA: TGTGCCAGCACCACGGCTAGCGGCGCCTACGGGCAGTACTTC.

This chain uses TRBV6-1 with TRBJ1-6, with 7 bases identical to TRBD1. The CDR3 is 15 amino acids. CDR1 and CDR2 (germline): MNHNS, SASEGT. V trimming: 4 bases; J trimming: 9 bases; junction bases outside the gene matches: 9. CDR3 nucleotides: TGTGCCAGCAGTGTCATACAGGGGTACGGTTCACCCCTCCACTTT. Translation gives CASSVIQGYGSPLHF.

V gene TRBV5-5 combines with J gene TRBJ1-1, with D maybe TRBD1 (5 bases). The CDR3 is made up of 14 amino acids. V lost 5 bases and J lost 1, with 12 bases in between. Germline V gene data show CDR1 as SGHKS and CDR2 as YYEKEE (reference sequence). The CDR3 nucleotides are TGTGCCAGCAGTCGGCCTCAGGGGAACACTGAAGCTTTCTTT. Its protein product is CASSRPQGNTEAFF.

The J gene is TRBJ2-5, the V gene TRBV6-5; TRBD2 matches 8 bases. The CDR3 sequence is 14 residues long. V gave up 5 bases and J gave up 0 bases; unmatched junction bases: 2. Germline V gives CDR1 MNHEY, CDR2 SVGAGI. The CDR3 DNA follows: TGTGCCAGCAGTGCTAGCGGGTACCAAGAGACCCAGTACTTC. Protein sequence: CASSASGYQETQYF.

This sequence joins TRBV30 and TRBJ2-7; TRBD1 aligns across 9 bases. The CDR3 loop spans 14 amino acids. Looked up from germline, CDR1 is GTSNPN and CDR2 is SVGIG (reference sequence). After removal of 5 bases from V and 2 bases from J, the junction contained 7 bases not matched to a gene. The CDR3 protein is CAWEPGQGAYEQYF. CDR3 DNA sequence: TGTGCCTGGGAACCGGGACAGGGAGCCTACGAGCAGTACTTC.

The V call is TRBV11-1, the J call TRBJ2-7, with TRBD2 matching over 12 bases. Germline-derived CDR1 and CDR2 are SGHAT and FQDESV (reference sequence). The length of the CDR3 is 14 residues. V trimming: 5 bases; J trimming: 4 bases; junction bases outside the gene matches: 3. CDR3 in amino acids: CASSPGLAGYEQYF. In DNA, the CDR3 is TGTGCCAGCAGCCCTGGACTAGCGGGGTACGAGCAGTACTTC.

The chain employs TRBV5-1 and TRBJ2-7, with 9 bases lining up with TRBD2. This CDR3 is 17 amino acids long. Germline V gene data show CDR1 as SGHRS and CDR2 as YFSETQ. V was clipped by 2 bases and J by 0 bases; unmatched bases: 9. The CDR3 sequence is CASSLKAGGQSSYEQYF. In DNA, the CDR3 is TGCGCCAGCAGCTTAAAAGCGGGAGGCCAAAGCTCCTACGAGCAGTACTTC.

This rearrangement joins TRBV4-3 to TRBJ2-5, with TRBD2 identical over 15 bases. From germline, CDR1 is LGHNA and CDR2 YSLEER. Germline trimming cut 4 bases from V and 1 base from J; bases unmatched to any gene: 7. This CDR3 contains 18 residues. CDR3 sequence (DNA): TGCGCCAGCAGCCGAGGACTAGCGGGAGGGGAGGGCCAAGAGACCCAGTACTTC. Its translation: CASSRGLAGGEGQETQYF.

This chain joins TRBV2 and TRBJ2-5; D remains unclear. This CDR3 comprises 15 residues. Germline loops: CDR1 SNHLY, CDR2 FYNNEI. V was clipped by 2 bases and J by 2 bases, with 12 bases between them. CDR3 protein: CASSESLPGQETQYF. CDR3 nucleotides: TGTGCCAGCAGTGAATCTCTACCAGGACAAGAGACCCAGTACTTC.

The CDR3 bases are TGTGCCAGCAGTGACCGGACAAAGACCTACGAGCAGTACTTC. It encodes CASSDRTKTYEQYF. The genes are TRBV2 and TRBJ2-7; D is perhaps TRBD1 (5 bases). The germline CDR1 and CDR2 sequences are SNHLY and FYNNEI. CDR3 length equals 14 residues. V lost 3 bases and J lost 2, with 11 bases in between.

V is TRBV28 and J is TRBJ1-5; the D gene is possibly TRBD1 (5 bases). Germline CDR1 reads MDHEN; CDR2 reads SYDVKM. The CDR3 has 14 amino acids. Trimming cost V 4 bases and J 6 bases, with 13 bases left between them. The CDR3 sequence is CASSSGTGSQPQHF. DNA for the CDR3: TGTGCCAGCAGTTCCGGGACCGGGAGTCAGCCCCAGCATTTT.

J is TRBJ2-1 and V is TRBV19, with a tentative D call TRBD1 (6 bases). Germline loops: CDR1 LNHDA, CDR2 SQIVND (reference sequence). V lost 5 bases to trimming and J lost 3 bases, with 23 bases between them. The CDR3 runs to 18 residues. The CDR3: CASSRDGPRGTNYNEQFF. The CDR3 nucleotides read TGTGCCAGTAGTCGAGACGGGCCAAGGGGGACAAACTACAATGAGCAGTTCTTC.

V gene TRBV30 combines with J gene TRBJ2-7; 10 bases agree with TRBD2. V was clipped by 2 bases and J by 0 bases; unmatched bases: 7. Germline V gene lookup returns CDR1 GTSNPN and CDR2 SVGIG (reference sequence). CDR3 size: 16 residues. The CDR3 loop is CAWSPKTSGFSYEQYF. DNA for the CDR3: TGTGCCTGGAGTCCGAAGACTAGCGGGTTCTCCTACGAGCAGTACTTC.

CDR3 protein: CASSALTRTGNTEAFF. CDR3 DNA: TGTGCCAGCAGCGCCCTGACCCGGACAGGGAACACTGAAGCTTTCTTT. The chain is built from TRBV9 and TRBJ1-1; 7 bases are a match to TRBD1. The CDR3 spans 16 residues. The germline gives CDR1 SGDLS, CDR2 YYNGEE. V shed 3 bases and J 1 base; nucleotides not matched to a gene: 9.

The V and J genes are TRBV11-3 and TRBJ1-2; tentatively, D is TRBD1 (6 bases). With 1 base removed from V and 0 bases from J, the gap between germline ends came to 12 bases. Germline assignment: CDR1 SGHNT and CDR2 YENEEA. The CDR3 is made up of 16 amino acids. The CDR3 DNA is TGTGCCAGCAGCTTAGGTTCAACAGGGCCTAACTATGGCTACACCTTC. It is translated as CASSLGSTGPNYGYTF.

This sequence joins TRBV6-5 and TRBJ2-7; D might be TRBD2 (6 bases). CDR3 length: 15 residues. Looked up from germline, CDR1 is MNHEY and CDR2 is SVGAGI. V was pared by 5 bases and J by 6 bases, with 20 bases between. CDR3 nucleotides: TGTGCCAGCAGTCCTATAACGGGACTTATCGGCGAGCAGTACTTC. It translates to CASSPITGLIGEQYF.

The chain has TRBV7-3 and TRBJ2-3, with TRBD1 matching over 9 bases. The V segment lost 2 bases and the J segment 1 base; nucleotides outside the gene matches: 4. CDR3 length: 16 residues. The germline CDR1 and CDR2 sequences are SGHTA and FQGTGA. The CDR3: CASSLAWTGGTDTQYF. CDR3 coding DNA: TGTGCCAGCAGCTTAGCGTGGACAGGGGGCACAGATACGCAGTATTTT.